This TCR beta chain was sequenced in a study of T cell responses to AZD1222 COVID-19 vaccine. General study points: There were vaccine-associated CD4 TCRs across spike, dominant at 160-218 and 743-854. The study reported that nearly half of spike-specific TCRs target unmutated variant regions. Repertoire sampling happened only post peak T cell response.

Data came from immunoSEQ multiplex PCR; TCRdb stores just in-frame clones and leaves some out. Among 80,000 to 90,000 clones listed, just over 90% were seen once. Comment on this clone: Its antigen is undetermined.

CDR1 and CDR2 from the germline V gene are LGHDT and YNNKEL (reference sequence). This CDR3 is 16 amino acids long. The V gene lost 3 bases and the J gene lost 4 bases, with 18 bases spanning the gap. The specimen was peripheral blood, collected on day 0 of AZD1222 vaccination. The chain is built from TRBV3-1 (or the pseudogene TRBV3-2) and TRBJ1-2; perhaps TRBD1 as D (5 bases). The TCR comes from an adult in good health. The DNA for the CDR3 is TGTGCCAGCAGCCAGGGCCCCACAGGAGACCGCTATGGCTACACCTTC. This gives the protein CASSQGPTGDRYGYTF.